The following is a TCR beta chain sequence with its context. These data come from a study of cytotoxic CD8 clonotypes in ibrutinib-treated CLL. The repertoire was sequenced with immunoSEQ multiplex PCR; TCRdb's copy has only in-frame clones and lacks some. Of roughly 200,000 clones detected, around 72% appear once; the ten largest clones hold roughly 12%. The CDR3 extends over 14 amino acids. Between the trimmed V and J ends, which lost 0 bases and 3 bases, there was a span of 8 bases. The germline V gene encodes CDR1 SGHRS and CDR2 YFSETQ. The sequencing used PBMCs, collected after 24 months of ibrutinib treatment. This TCR derives from a human donor with chronic lymphocytic leukemia. The chain links TRBV5-1 to TRBJ2-3, with D possibly matching TRBD2 (6 bases). As DNA, the CDR3 is TGCGCCAGCAGCTTGGTTGGGAGGACAGATACGCAGTATTTT. It encodes CASSLVGRTDTQYF.